The clone carrying this T cell receptor (beta chain) was picked up a small number of times. What it binds is unknown. These data come from a study of glioma-infiltrating T cells after dendritic cell vaccination. The overall study: At biweekly intervals, patients got three intradermal dendritic cell vaccine injections.

Germline V gene data show CDR1 as SGHTA and CDR2 as FQGNSA. Losses at the gene ends were 4 bases for V and 5 bases for J; bases not matched to a gene: 4. CDR3 length: 13 residues. Clones were sequenced by immunoSEQ multiplex PCR, and TCRdb holds only the in-frame ones, with some missing. Counted here are approximately 82,000 clones, 70% to 90% occurring once; the ten biggest clones make up roughly 3.2%. Study conclusions and caveats: Few patients contributed both blood and tumor specimens.

This sequence was found in a human donor with glioblastoma. The rearrangement links TRBV7-2 to TRBJ2-7; 8 nucleotides align to TRBD1. Sequences were derived from blood, sampled before dendritic cell vaccination. CDR3 sequence reads: CASSSGQGDEQYF. The CDR3 DNA sequence: TGTGCCAGCAGCTCCGGACAGGGAGACGAGCAGTACTTC.